The present entry profiles one TCR beta chain with its context. Germline is not matched at one junction end, which may reflect a read error. TCR beta CDR3 sequences were amplified from RNA transcripts. The TCR CDR3 was amplified in a first-round RT-PCR using the HTBI primer set. TCRdb itself ran the multiplex PCR reads through MiXCR, one entry per CDR3 protein. The sample yields a few hundred thousand distinct CDR3 sequences, about half seen once. This CDR3 contains 16 residues. The germline gives CDR1 MNHNS, CDR2 SASEGT. The sample is drawn from a study of T cells in Graves' hyperthyroidism and ophthalmopathy.

The chain combines TRBV6-1 with TRBJ1-1; possible D gene TRBD1, 5 bases. The TCR sequence derives from a woman aged 18 to 35 with Graves' hyperthyroidism. The sequencing input was peripheral blood or thyroid tissue (not recorded which). In nucleotides, the CDR3 is TGTGCCATCAGTGAAGCAGTAGGGGTCGGGAACACTGAAGCTTTCTTT. This translates into CAISEAVGVGNTEAFF.